These T cell receptor beta chains were read from a single sample in a study of CD8+CD57+ T cells in acquired aplastic anemia. TCRdb passed the reads through MiXCR, listing each CDR3 protein once. In the table there are 150,000 to 200,000 distinct CDR3 sequences, around 48% of which are singletons. Material: sorted CD4+, CD8+, or CD8+CD57+ T cells (not recorded which) from PBMCs. These receptors all stem from a human donor with aplastic anemia. Both conserved end residues are part of each CDR3. The order of the fields is D gene, J gene, clone size, V gene, CDR3 DNA, CDR3 protein. The D gene is left open where the match is weak. Clone sizes are given selectively: once, few, many, or a class where the clone is expanded.

>TRBD1|TRBJ1-1|many|TRBV7-2
TGTGCCAGCAGCCCTGGACAGGGAAGAACTGAAGCTTTCTTT
CASSPGQGRTEAFF
>TRBD1|TRBJ1-6|once|TRBV25-1
TGTGCCAGCAGTGATCCCAGGGGGGGTGGGGATTCACCCCTCCACTTT
CASSDPRGGGDSPLHF
>NA|TRBJ2-2|many|TRBV19
TGTGCCAGTAGTAGAGGGGTTAGTCCGGCTACCGGGGAGCTGTTTTTT
CASSRGVSPATGELFF
>NA|TRBJ1-5|few|TRBV2
TGTGCCAGCAGGTCCCACGGCGATAGCAATCAGCCCCAGCATTTT
CASRSHGDSNQPQHF
>TRBD2|TRBJ2-7|NA|TRBV20-1
TGCAGTGTCATCCCGCGGACTAGCAGCCACGAGCAGTACTTC
CSVIPRTSSHEQYF
>NA|TRBJ1-2|many|TRBV9
TGTGCCAGCAGCGTAGCTCTACAGGGAGGAGGCTACACCTTC
CASSVALQGGGYTF
>NA|TRBJ1-2|NA|TRBV19
TGTGCCAGTCTATCGAAGGGAGCGGGTAACTATGGCTACACCTTC
CASLSKGAGNYGYTF
>NA|TRBJ2-2|many|TRBV12-3/TRBV12-4
TGTGCGTCACGACCCCGAGGGACCGGGGAGCTGTTTTTT
CASRPRGTGELFF
>TRBD2|TRBJ2-3|NA|TRBV29-1
TGCAGCGTTGTCGTTCTAGCGGGTAACACAGATACGCAGTATTTT
CSVVVLAGNTDTQYF
>TRBD2|TRBJ2-7|once|TRBV3-1
TGTGCCAGCAGCCAGGGGACTAGGGGACCCCGGCAGTACTTC
CASSQGTRGPRQYF
>NA|TRBJ1-2|NA|TRBV24-1
TGTGCCACCAGTGAGGGGGGGAACTATGGCTACACCTTC
CATSEGGNYGYTF
>NA|TRBJ1-2|many|TRBV24-1
TGTGCCACCCAAGACCGGGGGAGAGGCTACACCTTC
CATQDRGRGYTF
>TRBD2|TRBJ2-7|few|TRBV20-1
TGCAGTGCTAGAGGCCCGGGACAGCGGGGGGACGAGCAGTACTTC
CSARGPGQRGDEQYF
>NA|TRBJ2-2|few|TRBV4-2
TGTGCCAGCAGCCAAGATCGGTGGAGGCTGAGGGAGGACACCGGGGAGCTGTTTTTT
CASSQDRWRLREDTGELFF
>NA|TRBJ2-2|many|TRBV6-1
TGTGCCAGCCTCCCACCCAGAAACACCGGGGAGCTGTTTTTT
CASLPPRNTGELFF
>NA|TRBJ1-2|many|TRBV7-9
TGTGCCAGCAGCCTTGCTGGGGGGCGTCCCTATGGCTACACCTTC
CASSLAGGRPYGYTF